The clone carrying this T cell receptor (beta chain) has a handful of counts. The antigen is unknown. A universal primer binding site was introduced by template switching. The final cDNA contained unique molecular identifiers. TCRdb re-analysed the 5' RACE reads in MiXCR, keeping a single row per CDR3 protein. The table includes hundreds of thousands of distinct CDR3 sequences, under 9.5% detected once. This specimen comes from a study of identical twins. Study results and limitations: Reduced insertions were recorded for abundant cord blood beta clonotypes, with no such pattern in memory repertoires. Among out-of-frame alpha sequences shared by twins, low generation probability occurred in excess.

These data were also filed under a second study, of yellow fever vaccine responses in identical twins. That work contributes: Reports say the vaccine T cell response in twins looked partly convergent and partly personalized.

This TCR was sampled from a woman under 30 in good health. Sequenced sample: memory (CD45RO+) T cells sorted from blood.

This CDR3 reads CASNIRGERRNTGELFF. CDR3 DNA: TGTGCCAGCAACATCCGAGGGGAGCGGAGAAACACCGGGGAGCTGTTTTTT. The chain uses TRBV5-5 and TRBJ2-2, with D perhaps assigned TRBD1 or TRBD2 (5 bases each). V lost 6 bases and J 2 bases, leaving 20 bases between the germline ends. The CDR3 length is 17 residues. Germline V gene sequence: CDR1 SGHKS, CDR2 YYEKEE (reference sequence).